This T cell receptor beta chain was captured in a study of human CD8 memory T cell subsets. Libraries for TCR beta were constructed using UMI-labeled 5' RACE. TCRdb re-called the 5' RACE reads and catalogs CDR3 proteins one per entry, DNA excluded. The record lists 6,500 to 9,000 distinct CDR3 sequences, of which the ten most abundant hold under 25%. Germline CDR1 reads SGHRS; CDR2 reads YFSETQ. The CDR3 totals 15 residues. The receptor comes from a human donor in good health. The genes are TRBV5-1 and TRBJ1-2. The specimen was CD8+ T cells from PBMCs. The CDR3 region is CASSLVSWRTHGYTF.